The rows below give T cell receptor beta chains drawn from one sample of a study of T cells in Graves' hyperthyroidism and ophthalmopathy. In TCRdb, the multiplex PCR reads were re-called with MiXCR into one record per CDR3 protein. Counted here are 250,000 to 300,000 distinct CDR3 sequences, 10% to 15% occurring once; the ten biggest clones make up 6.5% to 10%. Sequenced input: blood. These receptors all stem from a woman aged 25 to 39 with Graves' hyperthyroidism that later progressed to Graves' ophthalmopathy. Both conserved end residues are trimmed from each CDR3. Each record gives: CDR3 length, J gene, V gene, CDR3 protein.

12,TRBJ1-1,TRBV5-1,ASSSGQLNTEAF
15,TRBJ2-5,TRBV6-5,ASSYGQVGGGRETQY
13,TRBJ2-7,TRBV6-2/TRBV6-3,ASSAQLADNYEQY
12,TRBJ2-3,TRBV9,ASSVADYSDTQY
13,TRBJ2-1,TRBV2,ASSLDTASYNEQF
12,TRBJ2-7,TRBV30,AWMGLAGGYEQY
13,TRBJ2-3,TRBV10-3,AISATDRPPDTQY
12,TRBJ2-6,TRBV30,AWNRGSGANVLT
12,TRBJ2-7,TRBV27,ASSLSGSSYEQY
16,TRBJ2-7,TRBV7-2,ASSLRGVAALSSYEQY
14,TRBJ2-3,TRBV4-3,ASSQDLAGFTDTQY
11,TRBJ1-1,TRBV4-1,ASSQEWGIAAF
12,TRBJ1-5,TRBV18,ASSPGQNNQPQH
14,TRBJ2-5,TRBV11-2,ASSLEGLAGGETQY
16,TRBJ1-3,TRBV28,ASSHPTRSEPSENTIY
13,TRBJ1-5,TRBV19,ASSPGGFPNQPQH
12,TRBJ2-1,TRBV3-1,ASSRQRGNNEQF
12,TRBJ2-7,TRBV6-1,ASSLGDGTYEQY
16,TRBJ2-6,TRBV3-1,ASSQVVDGWMGANVLT
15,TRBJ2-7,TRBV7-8,ASSLGASGSSAYEQY
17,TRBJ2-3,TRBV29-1,SPAGFGGPTGNFTDTQY
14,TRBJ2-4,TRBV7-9,ASSLAPTGAKNIQY
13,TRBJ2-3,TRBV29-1,SVVGVAGAEDTQY
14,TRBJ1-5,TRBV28,ASSLGAIYSNQPQH
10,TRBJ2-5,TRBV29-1,SGRGFQETQY
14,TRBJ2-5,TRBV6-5,ASSYSLADNQETQY
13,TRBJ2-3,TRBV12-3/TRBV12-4,ASSSSGRATDTQY
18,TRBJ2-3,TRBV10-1,ASSEGTTRIPWRFVGTQY
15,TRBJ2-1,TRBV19,ASSIPGTSGRWDEQF
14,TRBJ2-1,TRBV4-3,ASSQNREQGADEQF
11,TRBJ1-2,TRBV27,ASRGQEDYGYT
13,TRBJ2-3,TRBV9,ASSVVGMGTDTQY
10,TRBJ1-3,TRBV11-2,ASSHERNTIY
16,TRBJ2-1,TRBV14,ASSQVSEWGSSYNEQF
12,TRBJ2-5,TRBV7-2,ASSLAGAGPAQY
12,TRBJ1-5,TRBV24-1,ATSGETGGQPQH
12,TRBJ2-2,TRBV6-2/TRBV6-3,ASTKAGGPGELF
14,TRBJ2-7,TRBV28,ASSSPGLAGYYEQY
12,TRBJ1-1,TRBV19,ASSIGQGSTEAF
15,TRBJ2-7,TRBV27,ASRPTGDSGLSYEQY
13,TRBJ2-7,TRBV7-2,ASSPGTAGGYEQY
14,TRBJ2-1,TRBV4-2,ASSQERGTTYNEQF
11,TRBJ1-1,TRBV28,ASSWSRGTEAF
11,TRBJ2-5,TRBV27,ASSLSEGETQY
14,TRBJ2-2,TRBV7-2,ASSFSYGVNTGELF
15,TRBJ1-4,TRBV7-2,ASSFNVRAELNEKLF
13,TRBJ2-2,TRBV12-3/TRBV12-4,ASSFPGGATGELF
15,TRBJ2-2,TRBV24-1,ATSDTPSGVNTGELF
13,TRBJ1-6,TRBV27,ASSLGTVLNSPLH
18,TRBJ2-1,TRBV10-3,AISVPGVGLAPGGHNEQF
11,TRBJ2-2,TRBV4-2,ASGDTRGGELF
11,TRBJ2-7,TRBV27,ASSLYRGYEQY